A single sample gave rise to the 17 T cell receptor beta chains below, sequenced in a study of a mutant IDH1 vaccine in newly diagnosed glioma. The antigens these receptors bind are not known. Time point specified: week 23, last vaccination. Each vaccine dose was 300 ug of mutant IDH1 20-mer peptide, with topical imiquimod. The assay was immunoSEQ multiplex PCR, and TCRdb's table has in-frame clones only and misses some. The sample consists of about 30,000 clones, roughly 90% of them appearing once. The source material was PBMCs, sampled from a glioma patient whose treatment included an IDH1 peptide vaccine. The receptors come from a man between 35 and 55 years old with glioma.

The V and J genes are TRBV19 and TRBJ2-3; 8 bases fit TRBD1. The CDR3 loop spans 14 amino acids. Germline CDR1 LNHDA, CDR2 SQIVND (reference sequence). V lost 4 bases and J lost 6; bases outside the gene matches: 6. CDR3 sequence reads: CASSTTGVGDTQYF. CDR3 sequence (DNA): TGTGCCAGTAGTACGACAGGGGTAGGCGATACGCAGTATTTT.

The J gene is TRBJ2-3, the V gene TRBV6-4, with D unclear. Trimming removed 2 bases from V and 0 bases from J, with 9 bases in between. CDR3 length equals 15 residues. CDR1 and CDR2 (germline): MRHNA, SNTAGT. The CDR3 here is CASSDTPASTDTQYF. The CDR3 DNA reads as TGTGCCAGCAGTGACACCCCTGCTAGCACAGATACGCAGTATTTT.

A single count supports this clone. The V call is TRBV28, the J call TRBJ1-4, with unresolved D. Germline CDR1 MDHEN, CDR2 SYDVKM. There are 12 residues in the CDR3. The germline V and J ends were trimmed by 7 bases and 8 bases, with 11 bases remaining between them. CDR3 amino acids: CASNEEGEKLFF. The DNA of the CDR3 is TGTGCCAGCAATGAGGAGGGAGAAAAACTGTTTTTT.

The V gene is TRBV5-1, the J gene TRBJ1-6, with D unresolved. From germline, CDR1 is SGHRS and CDR2 YFSETQ. The CDR3 contains 15 residues. Trimming took off 0 bases at V and 7 bases at J, with 11 bases between the two ends. CDR3 DNA sequence: TGCGCCAGCAGCTTGGCACCAGAAACAAATTCACCCCTCCACTTT. As protein: CASSLAPETNSPLHF.

The V call is TRBV6-5, the J call TRBJ1-1; D is possibly TRBD1 (6 bases). V was pared by 4 bases and J by 8 bases, with 8 bases between. The CDR3 runs to 11 residues. Germline V lookup: CDR1 MNHEY, CDR2 SVGAGI. The CDR3 here is CASSSGTEAFF. The CDR3 nucleotides are TGTGCCAGCAGTTCCGGGACAGAAGCTTTCTTT.

The rearrangement uses TRBV29-1 and TRBJ2-7; D could derive from TRBD1 or TRBD2 (5 bases each). In germline, CDR1 is SQVTM, CDR2 ANQGSEA. The CDR3 runs to 15 residues. V was pared by 1 base and J by 0 bases, with 13 bases between. The CDR3 sequence: CSVEGRGASSYEQYF. Written as DNA, the CDR3 is TGCAGCGTTGAAGGGAGAGGGGCCAGCTCCTACGAGCAGTACTTC.

CDR3 residues: CASSYSDTNTEAFF. In DNA, the CDR3 is TGTGCCAGCAGTTACTCGGACACTAACACTGAAGCTTTCTTT. The genes are TRBV6-5 and TRBJ1-1; D perhaps matches TRBD1 (5 bases). Germline CDR1 is MNHEY and CDR2 is SVGAGI. This CDR3 is built from 14 residues. The germline V and J ends were trimmed by 0 bases and 2 bases, with 7 bases remaining between them.

The chain recombines TRBV5-1 with TRBJ1-1, with unresolved D. V was shortened by 3 bases and J by 1 base, with 13 bases between the two germline ends. This CDR3 spans 15 amino acids. CDR1 SGHRS and CDR2 YFSETQ come from the germline V gene. CDR3 amino acids: CASSSLSGKNTEAFF. CDR3 DNA sequence: TGCGCCAGCAGCTCCCTATCCGGGAAGAACACTGAAGCTTTCTTT.

The V gene is TRBV7-3, the J gene TRBJ2-7; TRBD2 agrees at 8 bases. Germline-derived CDR1 and CDR2 are SGHTA and FQGTGA. The CDR3 loop spans 14 amino acids. V was pared by 1 base and J by 6 bases, with 5 bases of the junction left unmatched. CDR3 DNA: TGTGCCAGCAGCTTAATTGGGAGCGGGAGCGAGCAGTACTTC. Its translation: CASSLIGSGSEQYF.

J is TRBJ1-5 and V is TRBV28; 8 nucleotides match TRBD1. The CDR3 contains 14 residues. Per germline, CDR1 MDHEN and CDR2 SYDVKM. Trimming cost V 7 bases and J 6 bases; bases outside gene matches: 8. The DNA of the CDR3 is TGTGCCAGCACCCCGGACAGGGAGAGTCAGCCCCAGCATTTT. This codes for CASTPDRESQPQHF. The full variable domain, rest sourced from reference TRBV28 and TRBJ1-5, is DVKVTQSSRYLVKRTGEKVFLECVQDMDHENMFWYRQDPGLGLRLIYFSYDVKMKEKGDIPEGYSVSREKKERFSLILESASTNQTSMYLCASTPDRESQPQHFGDGTRLSIL.

This chain connects TRBV6-6 to TRBJ1-1, with TRBD1 matching over 9 bases. V lost 6 bases, J lost 4 bases, and 6 bases stayed unmatched. This CDR3 has 14 residues. Per germline, CDR1 MNHNY and CDR2 SVGAGI (reference sequence). CDR3 sequence: CASSPGQGSTEAFF. CDR3 nucleotides: TGTGCCAGCAGCCCTGGACAGGGGAGCACTGAAGCTTTCTTT.

The chain couples TRBV28 to TRBJ1-2, with 7 bases identical to TRBD1. The CDR3 runs 14 residues. The V segment lost 8 bases and the J segment 8 bases; nucleotides outside the gene matches: 14. The germline V gene encodes CDR1 MDHEN and CDR2 SYDVKM. The CDR3 DNA reads TGTGCCAGCGTATCGACAGGGATATCTAGCGGCTACACCTTC. Amino acids: CASVSTGISSGYTF.

The chain combines TRBV5-1 with TRBJ1-3; D remains unclear. V lost 3 bases and J lost 1, with 8 bases in between. The CDR3 is 14 amino acids. The germline gives CDR1 SGHRS, CDR2 YFSETQ. CDR3 in amino acids: CASSSTSSGNTIYF. The CDR3 nucleotides are TGCGCCAGCAGCTCTACCTCTTCTGGAAACACCATATATTTT.

This chain uses TRBV28 with TRBJ1-1, with a possible D match to TRBD1 (6 bases). Germline V gene data show CDR1 as MDHEN and CDR2 as SYDVKM. Trimming cost V 6 bases and J 9 bases, with 23 bases left between them. CDR3 length equals 15 residues. The DNA of the CDR3 is TGTGCCAGCAGCTCGCCGTCGGGGGCCTCGGTCCAAGCTTTCTTT. Its protein is CASSSPSGASVQAFF.

The chain carries TRBV6-5 and TRBJ1-2, with 9 bases aligning to TRBD1. The trim removed 6 bases at V and 8 bases at J, leaving 10 bases unmatched. The CDR3 loop spans 14 amino acids. The germline V gene encodes CDR1 MNHEY and CDR2 SVGAGI. The CDR3 here is CASSLGQGIKGYTF. The CDR3 nucleotides are TGTGCCAGCAGCTTGGGACAGGGAATTAAGGGCTACACCTTC.

This clone appeared a single time. The chain links TRBV5-1 to TRBJ2-3, with TRBD2 as a possible D gene (5 bases). The germline V gene has CDR1 SGHRS and CDR2 YFSETQ. This CDR3 has 16 amino acids. Between the trimmed V and J ends, which lost 4 bases and 5 bases, there was a span of 20 bases. CDR3 sequence: CASSANSRLHGDTQYF. As DNA, the CDR3 is TGCGCCAGCAGCGCAAACTCCCGACTACATGGAGATACGCAGTATTTT. The entire variable domain, with the rest obtained from reference TRBV5-1 and TRBJ2-3, is as follows: KAGVTQTPRYLIKTRGQQVTLSCSPISGHRSVSWYQQTPGQGLQFLFEYFSETQRNKGNFPGRFSGRQFSNSRSEMNVSTLELGDSALYLCASSANSRLHGDTQYFGPGTRLTVL.

This chain joins TRBV12-5 and TRBJ2-2; 7 nucleotides align to TRBD1. CDR3 length equals 17 residues. Germline V gives CDR1 LGHNT, CDR2 FRNRAP. V dropped 1 base and J dropped 3; count of bases not matched to a gene: 8. Written as DNA, the CDR3 is TGTGCTAGTGGTTTGGGCAGGGGGTCCACGGACACCGGGGAGCTGTTTTTT. Protein product: CASGLGRGSTDTGELFF. The complete variable domain, with remaining parts taken from reference TRBV12-5 and TRBJ2-2, reads DARVTQTPRHKVTEMGQEVTMRCQPILGHNTVFWYRQTMMQGLELLAYFRNRAPLDDSGMPKDRFSAEMPDATLATLKIQPSEPRDSAVYFCASGLGRGSTDTGELFFGEGSRLTVL.